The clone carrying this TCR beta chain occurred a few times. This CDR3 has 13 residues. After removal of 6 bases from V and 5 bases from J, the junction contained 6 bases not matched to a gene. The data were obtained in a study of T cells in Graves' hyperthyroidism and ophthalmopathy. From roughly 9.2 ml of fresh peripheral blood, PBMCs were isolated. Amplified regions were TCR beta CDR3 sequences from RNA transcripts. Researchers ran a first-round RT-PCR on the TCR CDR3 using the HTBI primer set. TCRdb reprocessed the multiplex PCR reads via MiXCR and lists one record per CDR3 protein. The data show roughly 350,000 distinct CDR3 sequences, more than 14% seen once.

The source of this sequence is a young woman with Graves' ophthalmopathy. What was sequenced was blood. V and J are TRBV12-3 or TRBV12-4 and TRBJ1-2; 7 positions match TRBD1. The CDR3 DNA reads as TGTGCCAGCAGCGACAGGGCGGGGTATGGCTACACCTTC. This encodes CASSDRAGYGYTF.